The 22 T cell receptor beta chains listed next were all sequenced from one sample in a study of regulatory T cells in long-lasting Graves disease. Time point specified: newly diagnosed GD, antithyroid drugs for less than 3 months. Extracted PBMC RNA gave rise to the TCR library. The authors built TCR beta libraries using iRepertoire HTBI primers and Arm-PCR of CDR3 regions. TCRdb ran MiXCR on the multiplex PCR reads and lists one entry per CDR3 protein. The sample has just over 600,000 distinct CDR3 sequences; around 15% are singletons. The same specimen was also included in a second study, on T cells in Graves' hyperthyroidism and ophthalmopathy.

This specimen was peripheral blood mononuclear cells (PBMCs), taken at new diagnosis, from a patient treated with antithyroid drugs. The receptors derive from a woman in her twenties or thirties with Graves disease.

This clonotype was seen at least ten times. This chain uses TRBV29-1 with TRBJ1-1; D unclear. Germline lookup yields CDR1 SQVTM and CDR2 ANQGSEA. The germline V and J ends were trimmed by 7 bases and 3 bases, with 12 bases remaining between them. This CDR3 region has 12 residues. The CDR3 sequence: CSATPVDTEAFF. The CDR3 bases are TGCAGCGCTACCCCCGTAGACACTGAAGCTTTCTTT.

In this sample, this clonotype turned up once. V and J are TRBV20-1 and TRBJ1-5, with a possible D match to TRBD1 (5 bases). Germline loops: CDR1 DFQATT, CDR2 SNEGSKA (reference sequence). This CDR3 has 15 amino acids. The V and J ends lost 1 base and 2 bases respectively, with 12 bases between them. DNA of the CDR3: TGCAGTGCTAGAGGGCGGGGGATCGGCAATCAGCCCCAGCATTTT. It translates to CSARGRGIGNQPQHF.

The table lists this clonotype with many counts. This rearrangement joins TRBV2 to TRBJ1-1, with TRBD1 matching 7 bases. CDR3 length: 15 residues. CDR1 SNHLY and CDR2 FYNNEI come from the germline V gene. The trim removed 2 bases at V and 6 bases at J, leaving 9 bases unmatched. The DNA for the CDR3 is TGTGCCAGCAGTGAACCCGACAGGGTCGGCTCTGAAGCTTTCTTT. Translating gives CASSEPDRVGSEAFF.

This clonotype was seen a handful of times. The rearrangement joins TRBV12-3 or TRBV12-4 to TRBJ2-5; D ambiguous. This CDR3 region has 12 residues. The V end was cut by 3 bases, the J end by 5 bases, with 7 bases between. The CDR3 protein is CASSFTKETQYF. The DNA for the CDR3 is TGTGCCAGCAGTTTTACTAAGGAGACCCAGTACTTC.

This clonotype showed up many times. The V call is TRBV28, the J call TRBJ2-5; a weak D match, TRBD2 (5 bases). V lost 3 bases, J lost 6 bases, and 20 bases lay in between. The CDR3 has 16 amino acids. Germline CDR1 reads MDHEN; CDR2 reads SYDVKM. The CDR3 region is CASSFNLAGWRKTQYF. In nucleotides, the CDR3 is TGTGCCAGCAGTTTTAACCTTGCGGGTTGGAGAAAGACCCAGTACTTC.

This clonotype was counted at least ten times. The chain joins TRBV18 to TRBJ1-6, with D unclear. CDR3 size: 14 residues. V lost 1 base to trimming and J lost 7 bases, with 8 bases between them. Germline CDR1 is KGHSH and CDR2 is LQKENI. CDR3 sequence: CASSPQTGNSPLHF. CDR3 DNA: TGTGCCAGCTCACCACAGACGGGGAATTCACCCCTCCACTTT.

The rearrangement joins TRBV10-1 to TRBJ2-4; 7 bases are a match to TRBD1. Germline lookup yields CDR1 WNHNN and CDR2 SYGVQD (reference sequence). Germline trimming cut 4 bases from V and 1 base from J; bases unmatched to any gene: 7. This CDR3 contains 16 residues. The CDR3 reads CASSAGTAGAKNIQYF. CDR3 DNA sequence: TGCGCCAGCAGTGCAGGGACAGCAGGCGCCAAAAACATTCAGTACTTC.

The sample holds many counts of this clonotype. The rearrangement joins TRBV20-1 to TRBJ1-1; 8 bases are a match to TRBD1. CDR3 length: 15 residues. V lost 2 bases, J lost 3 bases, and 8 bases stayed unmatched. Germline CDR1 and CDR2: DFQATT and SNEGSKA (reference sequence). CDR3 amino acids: CSARTYRGEDTEAFF. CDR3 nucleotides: TGCAGTGCTAGAACCTACAGGGGGGAGGACACTGAAGCTTTCTTT.

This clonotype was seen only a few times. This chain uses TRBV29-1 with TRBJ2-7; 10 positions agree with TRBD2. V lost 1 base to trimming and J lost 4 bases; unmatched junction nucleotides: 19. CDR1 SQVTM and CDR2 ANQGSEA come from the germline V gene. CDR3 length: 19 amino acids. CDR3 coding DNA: TGCAGCGTTGAAGGAGGTGGGCTAGCGGGAGAGTGGGGATTATACGAGCAGTACTTC. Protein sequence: CSVEGGGLAGEWGLYEQYF.

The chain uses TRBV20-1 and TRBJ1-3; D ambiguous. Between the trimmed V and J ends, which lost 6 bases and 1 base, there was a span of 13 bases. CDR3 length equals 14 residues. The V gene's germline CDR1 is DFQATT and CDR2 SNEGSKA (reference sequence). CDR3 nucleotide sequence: TGCAGTGCCCCGGGAGTTGGATCTGGAAACACCATATATTTT. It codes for CSAPGVGSGNTIYF.

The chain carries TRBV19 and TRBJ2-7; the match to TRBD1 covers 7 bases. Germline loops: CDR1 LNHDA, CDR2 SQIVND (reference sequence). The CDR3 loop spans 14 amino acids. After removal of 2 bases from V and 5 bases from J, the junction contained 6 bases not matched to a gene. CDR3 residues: CASSIQGGVNEQYF. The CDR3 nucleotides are TGTGCCAGTAGTATACAAGGGGGCGTAAACGAGCAGTACTTC.

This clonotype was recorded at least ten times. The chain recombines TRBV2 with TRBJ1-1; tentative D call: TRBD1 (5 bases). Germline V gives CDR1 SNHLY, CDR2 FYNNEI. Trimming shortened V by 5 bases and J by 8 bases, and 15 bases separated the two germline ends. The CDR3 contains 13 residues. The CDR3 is CASSLQGDGEAFF. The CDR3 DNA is TGTGCCAGCAGTTTGCAGGGCGACGGAGAAGCTTTCTTT. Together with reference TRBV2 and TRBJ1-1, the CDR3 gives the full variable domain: EPEVTQTPSHQVTQMGQEVILRCVPISNHLYFYWYRQILGQKVEFLVSFYNNEISEKSEIFDDQFSVERPDGSNFTLKIRSTKLEDSAMYFCASSLQGDGEAFFGQGTRLTVV.

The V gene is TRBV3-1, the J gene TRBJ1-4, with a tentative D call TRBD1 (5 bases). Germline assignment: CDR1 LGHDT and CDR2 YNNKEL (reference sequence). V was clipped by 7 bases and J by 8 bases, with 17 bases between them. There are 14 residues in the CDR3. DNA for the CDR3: TGTGCCAGCACCTACTCACGGGGGGGGGAAAAACTGTTTTTT. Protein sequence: CASTYSRGGEKLFF.

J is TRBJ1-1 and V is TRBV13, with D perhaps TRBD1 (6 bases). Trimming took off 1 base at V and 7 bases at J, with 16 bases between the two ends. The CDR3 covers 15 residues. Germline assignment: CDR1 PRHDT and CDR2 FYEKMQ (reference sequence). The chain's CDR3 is CASSLAGRGGLEAFF. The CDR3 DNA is TGTGCCAGCAGCTTAGCCGGTCGAGGGGGGCTTGAAGCTTTCTTT.

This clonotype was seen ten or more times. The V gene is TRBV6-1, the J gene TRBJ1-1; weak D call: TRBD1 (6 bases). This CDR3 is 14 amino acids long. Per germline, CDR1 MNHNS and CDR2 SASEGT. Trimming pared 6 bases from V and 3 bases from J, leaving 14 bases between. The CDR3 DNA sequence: TGTGCCAGCAGAGGAGGGGGGATCTACACTGAAGCTTTCTTT. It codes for CASRGGGIYTEAFF.

The CDR3 DNA is TGCGCCAGCAGCGTACCGGGACAGGGCAACAATGAGCAGTTCTTC. Its protein is CASSVPGQGNNEQFF. This chain connects TRBV5-1 to TRBJ2-1; 9 bases align to TRBD1. Germline V gene sequence: CDR1 SGHRS, CDR2 YFSETQ. After removal of 4 bases from V and 5 bases from J, the junction contained 7 bases not matched to a gene. The CDR3 sequence is 15 residues long.

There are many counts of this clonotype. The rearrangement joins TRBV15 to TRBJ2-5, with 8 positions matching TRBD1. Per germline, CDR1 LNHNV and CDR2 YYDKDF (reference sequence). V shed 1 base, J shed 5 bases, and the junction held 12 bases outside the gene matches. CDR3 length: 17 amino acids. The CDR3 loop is CATSRALGQANRETQYF. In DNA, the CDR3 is TGTGCCACCAGCAGAGCCTTGGGACAGGCAAATCGGGAGACCCAGTACTTC.

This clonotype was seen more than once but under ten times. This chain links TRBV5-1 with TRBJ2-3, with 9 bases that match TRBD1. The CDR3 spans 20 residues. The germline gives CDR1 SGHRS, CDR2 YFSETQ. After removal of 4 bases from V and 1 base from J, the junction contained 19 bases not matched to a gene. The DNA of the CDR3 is TGCGCCAGCAGCATGGCCCCCGGGACAGGGAGTGTCTTGGGCACAGATACGCAGTATTTT. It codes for CASSMAPGTGSVLGTDTQYF.

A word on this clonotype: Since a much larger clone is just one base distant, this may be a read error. DNA of the CDR3: TGTGCCAGCAGTGTGTCAAGCGGAAAGACCTACGGGCAGTACTTC. Its protein is CASSVSSGKTYGQYF. The rearrangement joins TRBV2 to TRBJ2-7; maybe TRBD2 (5 bases). Germline V gives CDR1 SNHLY, CDR2 FYNNEI. This CDR3 is 15 amino acids long. Drawing the rest from reference TRBV2 and TRBJ2-7, the complete variable domain is EPEVTQTPSHQVTQMGQEVILRCVPISNHLYFYWYRQILGQKVEFLVSFYNNEISEKSEIFDDQFSVERPDGSNFTLKIRSTKLEDSAMYFCASSVSSGKTYGQYFGPGTRLTVT.

DNA for the CDR3: TGCGCCAGCAGCTTGAATAGCGGGACAGGTAGCACAGATACGCAGTATTTT. Its translation is CASSLNSGTGSTDTQYF. V usage is TRBV5-1 and J usage is TRBJ2-3; D possibly uses TRBD1 or TRBD2 (8 bases each). From germline, CDR1 is SGHRS and CDR2 YFSETQ. Trimming stripped 1 base from V and 0 bases from J, with 15 bases between. This CDR3 region has 17 residues.

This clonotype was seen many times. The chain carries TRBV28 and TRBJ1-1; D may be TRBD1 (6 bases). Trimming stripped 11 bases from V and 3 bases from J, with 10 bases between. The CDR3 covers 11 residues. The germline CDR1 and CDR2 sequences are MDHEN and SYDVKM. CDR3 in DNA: TGTGCCGGAAAGGGGGACACTGAAGCTTTCTTT. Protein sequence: CAGKGDTEAFF.

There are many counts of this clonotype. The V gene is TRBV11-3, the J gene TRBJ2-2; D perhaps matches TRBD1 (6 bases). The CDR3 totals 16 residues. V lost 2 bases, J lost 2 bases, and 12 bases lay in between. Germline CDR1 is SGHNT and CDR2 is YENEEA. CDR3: CASSLSGDINTGELFF. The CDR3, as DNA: TGTGCCAGCAGCTTAAGTGGGGACATCAACACCGGGGAGCTGTTTTTT.